This T cell receptor beta chain was sequenced in a study of blood T cell repertoires in COVID-19 (dated by TCRdb to between 2020 and 2021). In terms of the full investigation: The collaborator samples originated in the United States, Italy and Spain and spanned the acute and convalescent phases of COVID-19. The material from the prospective study consisted of cDNA or gDNA derived from T cells, B-cell-depleted T cells, or PBMCs. The dataset comprised deeply sampled blood TCRbeta repertoires from subjects exposed to, actively infected with, or recovered from COVID-19. The repertoires were released in a freely available public database meant as a resource for research on the immune response to SARS-CoV-2. The samples were drawn from two sources: the first 160 participants of the ongoing ImmuneRACE study, and 1,254 subjects contributed by 6 global collaborators. Sample metadata almost always included a de-identified subject ID, COVID-19 status, age in years and sex. HLA class I and class II types, where available, came from metadata supplied by the sample provider rather than from assay-based typing. Broader findings and caveats from the paper: How much clinical and demographic metadata was included differed by source and by participant, and the metadata was provided uncurated.

TCRbeta CDR3 regions were amplified from genomic DNA by means of the immunoSEQ Assay, a bias-controlled multiplex PCR. On the authors' methods: Nucleated cell counts per sample were estimated from amplification of reference gene primers within the assay. To quantify the absolute abundance of each unique TCRbeta CDR3 rearrangement, sequence reads were collapsed and filtered. Productive Simpson clonality was computed per sample as the square root of Simpson's diversity index over productive rearrangements. TCRdb holds this immuneACCESS table with in-frame rearrangements only. Some clones are missing; in checked studies, unresolved V genes explain under half, and the rest has no known cause. V and J calls and clone size are as listed in that table; D and trimming were resolved from the DNA. This sample holds 200,000 to 250,000 clones; roughly 85% were observed only once. The ten largest account for around 5.5% of the sample.

In Seattle, one collaborating source enrolled patients while the infection was active and tracked those patients longitudinally over the course of disease. Whole blood was collected in K2EDTA tubes by collaborating institutions according to the institutions' own protocols. For TCRbeta analysis, collaborators shipped samples as frozen whole blood, isolated PBMCs, or DNA extracted from either of those sample types. For CDR1 and CDR2, the germline V gene lists LGHNA and YNFKEQ. The junction carries 13 bases between V and J, which are trimmed by 1 base and 7 bases respectively. There are 14 amino acids in the CDR3, from cysteine to phenylalanine inclusive. Here the CDR3 DNA is all that survives: 42 bases in frame from base 1. A remark on this clone: Its antigen specificity is not known. The input lacks base qualities; no much larger clone sits a single base away.

Here the chain combines TRBV4-2 and TRBJ1-1; D gene: possibly TRBD1, on 5 matching bases. The sequenced material came from peripheral blood. The source of this sequence is a man in his forties or fifties with COVID-19, enrolled during active disease. The nucleotide sequence is given as TGTGCCAGCAGCCAAGTAGCCAGGGATGGTGAAGCTTTCTTT. It translates as CASSQVARDGEAFF.